Listed below are T cell receptor beta chains from one sample, sequenced in a study of T cells after posttransplantation cyclophosphamide. The table came from immunoSEQ multiplex PCR; TCRdb's copy has only in-frame clones and leaves some out. The data hold around 3,000 clones, with around three fifths observed a single time. What was sequenced was memory CD8+ T cells sorted from blood. These receptors came from a woman aged 25 to 39 in good health and a related stem cell transplant donor. Each CDR3 is given with its conserved first and last residue. D genes are given only for firm matches. Clone sizes are given selectively: once, few, many, or a class where the clone is expanded.

CDR3aa: CASSQDLTGVYGYTF
CDR3nt: TGCGCCAGCAGCCAAGACCTGACAGGGGTCTATGGCTACACCTTC
j_gene: TRBJ1-2
d_gene: TRBD1
len: 15
abundance: once
v_gene: TRBV4-3

CDR3aa: CASGPDGGPGGELFF
CDR3nt: TGTGCTAGTGGTCCGGACGGGGGGCCCGGGGGGGAGCTGTTTTTT
j_gene: TRBJ2-2
d_gene: .
len: 15
abundance: few
v_gene: TRBV12-5

CDR3aa: CASSTGSGGVNYGYTF
CDR3nt: TGTGCCAGCAGTACCGGCTCAGGGGGCGTCAACTATGGCTACACCTTC
j_gene: TRBJ1-2
d_gene: TRBD1
len: 16
abundance: .
v_gene: TRBV28

CDR3aa: CASSLEVNTEAFF
CDR3nt: TGTGCCAGCAGCTTAGAGGTGAACACTGAAGCTTTCTTT
j_gene: TRBJ1-1
d_gene: .
len: 13
abundance: .
v_gene: TRBV7-3

CDR3aa: CASNSKADSTDTQYF
CDR3nt: TGTGCCAGCAACAGTAAAGCGGATAGCACAGATACGCAGTATTTT
j_gene: TRBJ2-3
d_gene: .
len: 15
abundance: .
v_gene: TRBV7-9

CDR3aa: CASSEGAGTEAFF
CDR3nt: TGTGCCAGCAGTGAGGGGGCTGGCACTGAAGCTTTCTTT
j_gene: TRBJ1-1
d_gene: .
len: 13
abundance: .
v_gene: TRBV2

CDR3aa: CANPGLYMNTEAFF
CDR3nt: TGTGCCAACCCAGGCTTATACATGAACACTGAAGCTTTCTTT
j_gene: TRBJ1-1
d_gene: .
len: 14
abundance: .
v_gene: TRBV6-8

CDR3aa: CASSTDTMNTEAFF
CDR3nt: TGTGCCAGCAGCACGGACACTATGAACACTGAAGCTTTCTTT
j_gene: TRBJ1-1
d_gene: .
len: 14
abundance: .
v_gene: TRBV7-9

CDR3aa: CASSWRVAGELFF
CDR3nt: TGTGCCAGTAGTTGGAGGGTAGCCGGGGAGCTGTTTTTT
j_gene: TRBJ2-2
d_gene: .
len: 13
abundance: few
v_gene: TRBV19

CDR3aa: CASSEPDGRPGRHSNQPQHF
CDR3nt: TGTGCCAGCAGTGAACCTGATGGCCGCCCGGGGAGGCATAGCAATCAGCCCCAGCATTTT
j_gene: TRBJ1-5
d_gene: .
len: 20
abundance: .
v_gene: TRBV6-1

CDR3aa: CASSSDRGVYGYTF
CDR3nt: TGTGCCAGCAGTTCTGACAGGGGGGTCTATGGCTACACCTTC
j_gene: TRBJ1-2
d_gene: TRBD1
len: 14
abundance: few
v_gene: TRBV7-9

CDR3aa: CASSHSATGEYEQYF
CDR3nt: TGCGCCAGCAGCCATTCGGCCACTGGGGAGTACGAGCAGTACTTC
j_gene: TRBJ2-7
d_gene: .
len: 15
abundance: .
v_gene: TRBV4-3

CDR3aa: CASSSSQGNTEAFF
CDR3nt: TGTGCCAGCAGTTCCTCACAGGGGAACACTGAAGCTTTCTTT
j_gene: TRBJ1-1
d_gene: .
len: 14
abundance: few
v_gene: TRBV28

CDR3aa: CAINKGQGPYGYTF
CDR3nt: TGTGCCATCAATAAGGGACAGGGGCCCTATGGCTACACCTTC
j_gene: TRBJ1-2
d_gene: TRBD1
len: 14
abundance: few
v_gene: TRBV10-3

CDR3aa: CASRTGGSDTEAFF
CDR3nt: TGTGCCAGCAGGACAGGGGGATCGGACACTGAAGCTTTCTTT
j_gene: TRBJ1-1
d_gene: TRBD1
len: 14
abundance: .
v_gene: TRBV5-6

CDR3aa: CASSLGRGLTGNTIYF
CDR3nt: TGCGCCAGCAGCTTGGGCAGGGGGCTGACTGGAAACACCATATATTTT
j_gene: TRBJ1-3
d_gene: TRBD1
len: 16
abundance: .
v_gene: TRBV5-1

CDR3aa: CASSQGEGPYEQYF
CDR3nt: TGCGCCAGCAGCCAAGGGGAGGGGCCCTACGAGCAGTACTTC
j_gene: TRBJ2-7
d_gene: TRBD2
len: 14
abundance: .
v_gene: TRBV4-3

CDR3aa: CASSSPHTDYEQYF
CDR3nt: TGTGCCAGCAGTAGTCCCCATACAGACTACGAGCAGTACTTC
j_gene: TRBJ2-7
d_gene: .
len: 14
abundance: .
v_gene: TRBV6-4

CDR3aa: CASSEHSDYGYTF
CDR3nt: TGTGCCAGCAGTGAACATTCGGACTATGGCTACACCTTC
j_gene: TRBJ1-2
d_gene: .
len: 13
abundance: once
v_gene: TRBV2

CDR3aa: CSSNRVDNYGYTF
CDR3nt: TGCAGCTCAAACAGGGTGGATAACTATGGCTACACCTTC
j_gene: TRBJ1-2
d_gene: .
len: 13
abundance: .
v_gene: TRBV29-1

CDR3aa: CASSLRPGYTEAFF
CDR3nt: TGCGCCAGCAGCCTACGTCCGGGGTACACTGAAGCTTTCTTT
j_gene: TRBJ1-1
d_gene: .
len: 14
abundance: few
v_gene: TRBV4-1

CDR3aa: CASRSTGTDNEQFF
CDR3nt: TGTGCCAGCAGATCGACAGGGACTGACAATGAGCAGTTCTTC
j_gene: TRBJ2-1
d_gene: .
len: 14
abundance: .
v_gene: TRBV21-1

CDR3aa: CASSDSATAGGTDTQYF
CDR3nt: TGTGCCAGCAGTGACTCCGCAACAGCGGGGGGCACAGATACGCAGTATTTT
j_gene: TRBJ2-3
d_gene: TRBD2
len: 17
abundance: .
v_gene: TRBV6-4

CDR3aa: CASSHDGTSGYNEQFF
CDR3nt: TGCGCCAGCAGCCACGATGGGACTAGCGGTTACAATGAGCAGTTCTTC
j_gene: TRBJ2-1
d_gene: TRBD2
len: 16
abundance: few
v_gene: TRBV4-3

CDR3aa: CASSERGTGYNEQFF
CDR3nt: TGTGCCAGCAGTGAAAGGGGGACAGGCTACAATGAGCAGTTCTTC
j_gene: TRBJ2-1
d_gene: TRBD1
len: 15
abundance: .
v_gene: TRBV6-1

CDR3aa: CASSYSYSGGPGEQYF
CDR3nt: TGTGCCAGCAGTTACTCGTATAGCGGGGGCCCAGGGGAGCAGTACTTC
j_gene: TRBJ2-7
d_gene: TRBD2
len: 16
abundance: .
v_gene: TRBV6-5

CDR3aa: CASSIKSDLGKTYGYTF
CDR3nt: TGTGCCAGCAGCATCAAAAGCGATCTCGGAAAGACTTATGGCTACACCTTC
j_gene: TRBJ1-2
d_gene: .
len: 17
abundance: .
v_gene: TRBV11-3

CDR3aa: CATSQTELGGEQYF
CDR3nt: TGTGCCACCAGCCAGACCGAGCTCGGCGGCGAGCAGTACTTC
j_gene: TRBJ2-7
d_gene: .
len: 14
abundance: few
v_gene: TRBV15

CDR3aa: CASSSGQKNEKLFF
CDR3nt: TGTGCCAGCAGTTCGGGACAGAAGAATGAAAAACTGTTTTTT
j_gene: TRBJ1-4
d_gene: TRBD1
len: 14
abundance: few
v_gene: TRBV28

CDR3aa: CAWGAGRRPYNEQFF
CDR3nt: TGTGCCTGGGGAGCCGGGAGGAGACCCTACAATGAGCAGTTCTTC
j_gene: TRBJ2-1
d_gene: TRBD2
len: 15
abundance: few
v_gene: TRBV30

CDR3aa: CASSLLSSGVNTEAFF
CDR3nt: TGTGCCAGCAGCTTGTTAAGTTCGGGGGTGAACACTGAAGCTTTCTTT
j_gene: TRBJ1-1
d_gene: .
len: 16
abundance: .
v_gene: TRBV5-4

CDR3aa: CASSVGADPNEQFF
CDR3nt: TGTGCCAGCAGCGTAGGGGCAGACCCCAATGAGCAGTTCTTC
j_gene: TRBJ2-1
d_gene: .
len: 14
abundance: few
v_gene: TRBV9

CDR3aa: CASVTEGADTEAFF
CDR3nt: TGTGCCAGCGTTACAGAGGGGGCGGACACTGAAGCTTTCTTT
j_gene: TRBJ1-1
d_gene: TRBD1
len: 14
abundance: .
v_gene: TRBV2

CDR3aa: CASSYSPGDGGTEAFF
CDR3nt: TGTGCCAGCAGTTACTCCCCGGGGGACGGTGGCACTGAAGCTTTCTTT
j_gene: TRBJ1-1
d_gene: .
len: 16
abundance: .
v_gene: TRBV6-5

CDR3aa: CASSYDSTVSGANVLTF
CDR3nt: TGTGCCAGCAGCTACGACTCGACAGTCTCTGGGGCCAACGTCCTGACTTTC
j_gene: TRBJ2-6
d_gene: .
len: 17
abundance: .
v_gene: TRBV28

CDR3aa: CASSQDPGQKGYGYTF
CDR3nt: TGCGCCAGCAGCCAAGATCCGGGACAAAAAGGCTATGGCTACACCTTC
j_gene: TRBJ1-2
d_gene: .
len: 16
abundance: once
v_gene: TRBV4-1

CDR3aa: CASRIEVWETQYF
CDR3nt: TGTGCCAGCAGGATTGAGGTTTGGGAGACCCAGTACTTC
j_gene: TRBJ2-5
d_gene: .
len: 13
abundance: few
v_gene: TRBV2

CDR3aa: CASSLIAGYYSPLHF
CDR3nt: TGTGCCAGCAGCTTAATTGCGGGGTATTATTCACCCCTCCACTTT
j_gene: TRBJ1-6
d_gene: .
len: 15
abundance: .
v_gene: TRBV7-2

CDR3aa: CSVVSGKTGLHYGYTF
CDR3nt: TGCAGCGTTGTGTCTGGCAAGACAGGCCTGCACTATGGCTACACCTTC
j_gene: TRBJ1-2
d_gene: .
len: 16
abundance: .
v_gene: TRBV29-1

CDR3aa: CASSLPGQGIWGYTF
CDR3nt: TGTGCCAGCAGTTTACCGGGACAGGGTATATGGGGCTACACCTTC
j_gene: TRBJ1-2
d_gene: TRBD1
len: 15
abundance: .
v_gene: TRBV27

CDR3aa: CASSPDSNYGYTF
CDR3nt: TGCGCCAGCAGCCCGGACAGTAACTATGGCTACACCTTC
j_gene: TRBJ1-2
d_gene: .
len: 13
abundance: .
v_gene: TRBV4-3

CDR3aa: CASSLLAGGGGDTQYF
CDR3nt: TGTGCCAGCAGCCTACTAGCGGGGGGAGGTGGAGATACGCAGTATTTT
j_gene: TRBJ2-3
d_gene: TRBD2
len: 16
abundance: .
v_gene: TRBV28

CDR3aa: CASSLILDSGGTLQETQYF
CDR3nt: TGTGCCAGCAGCTTAATCTTGGATAGCGGGGGTACCCTCCAAGAGACCCAGTACTTC
j_gene: TRBJ2-5
d_gene: TRBD2
len: 19
abundance: few
v_gene: TRBV7-2

CDR3aa: CASSSGGVYEQYF
CDR3nt: TGTGCCAGCAGCTCGGGCGGGGTCTACGAGCAGTACTTC
j_gene: TRBJ2-7
d_gene: .
len: 13
abundance: .
v_gene: TRBV5-4

CDR3aa: CASSDGEGAKNIQYF
CDR3nt: TGTGCCAGCAGTGACGGGGAAGGAGCCAAAAACATTCAGTACTTC
j_gene: TRBJ2-4
d_gene: .
len: 15
abundance: once
v_gene: TRBV25-1

CDR3aa: CASSLGAGLYNEQFF
CDR3nt: TGTGCCAGCAGCTTAGGGGCGGGACTATACAATGAGCAGTTCTTC
j_gene: TRBJ2-1
d_gene: TRBD2
len: 15
abundance: .
v_gene: TRBV7-6

CDR3aa: CASRYRATSFYNEQFF
CDR3nt: TGTGCCAGCAGGTACAGGGCGACAAGCTTCTACAATGAGCAGTTCTTC
j_gene: TRBJ2-1
d_gene: .
len: 16
abundance: .
v_gene: TRBV28

CDR3aa: CASSFRTSGGAADTQYF
CDR3nt: TGCGCCAGCAGCTTTCGGACTAGCGGGGGGGCCGCAGATACGCAGTATTTT
j_gene: TRBJ2-3
d_gene: TRBD2
len: 17
abundance: .
v_gene: TRBV4-1

CDR3aa: CASSYGGLDEQFF
CDR3nt: TGTGCCAGCAGTTACGGGGGCCTGGATGAGCAGTTCTTC
j_gene: TRBJ2-1
d_gene: .
len: 13
abundance: .
v_gene: TRBV6-5

CDR3aa: CASSLKTSSYNEQFF
CDR3nt: TGTGCCAGCAGCTTAAAAACGAGCTCCTACAATGAGCAGTTCTTC
j_gene: TRBJ2-1
d_gene: .
len: 15
abundance: .
v_gene: TRBV7-3